What follows are 13 T cell receptor beta chains derived from one specimen sequenced in a study of beta chain features in type 1 diabetes (dated by TCRdb to 2017 to 2018). Library construction relied on the immunoSEQ multiplex PCR assay. The High Capacity cDNA Reverse Transcription Kit was used to reverse transcribe all of the isolated RNA, meaning that expressed TCRB transcripts were what got sequenced. Entries here come from immuneACCESS through TCRdb and include only in-frame sequences with V and J called. Some clones fail to appear in such tables; in the studies checked, an unresolved V gene covers under half of the shortfall, and the cause of the remainder is unknown. The sample includes a few hundred thousand clones, with around an eighth observed a single time. The top ten hold 0.0095% to 0.012% of the sample. The investigation overall reported the following: A moderate but significant shortening of TCRB CDR3 length was observed in type 1 diabetes patients in all four CD4+ subsets.

For these TCRs, the target antigens are not known. Sequenced input: naive CD4+ T cells from blood. The sample's cell subset or site, from its label and the paper: true naive CD4+ T cells. The receptor source for this set is a woman aged 18-30 years with type 1 diabetes.

The chain links TRBV4-2 to TRBJ2-2; TRBD2 matches 8 bases. This CDR3 is 16 amino acids long. Germline CDR1 and CDR2: LGHNA and YNFKEQ. Trimming cost V 1 base and J 6 bases; bases outside gene matches: 7. This CDR3 is CASSQVSGRRSGELFF. The CDR3, as DNA: TGTGCCAGCAGCCAAGTCAGCGGGAGACGGTCCGGGGAGCTGTTTTTT.

This chain links TRBV4-3 with TRBJ1-4, with 7 positions matching TRBD1. Germline V CDR1 and CDR2: LGHNA, YSLEER. The CDR3 extends over 15 amino acids. V lost 3 bases to trimming and J lost 4 bases; unmatched junction nucleotides: 5. The CDR3 nucleotides read TGCGCCAGCAGCCAGCGACAGGGAAGTAATGAAAAACTGTTTTTT. This codes for CASSQRQGSNEKLFF.

The rearrangement uses TRBV28 and TRBJ2-2, with a tentative D call TRBD1 (7 bases). Germline CDR1 is MDHEN and CDR2 is SYDVKM. V shed 1 base and J shed 5 bases, with 14 bases lying between them. The CDR3 extends over 16 amino acids. CDR3 residues: CASSLSSGGWTGELFF. Here the CDR3 DNA reads TGTGCCAGCAGTTTATCCTCAGGGGGGTGGACCGGGGAGCTGTTTTTT.

This clone has a handful of counts. V gene TRBV4-1 combines with J gene TRBJ1-1; 7 bases line up with TRBD1. The germline V gene encodes CDR1 MGHRA and CDR2 YSYEKL. CDR3 size: 16 residues. With 2 bases clipped from V and 6 bases from J, the junction kept 12 bases outside the gene matches. The CDR3, as DNA: TGCGCCAGCAGCCAAACCCGCCTGAGGGGGCGGTCTGAAGCTTTCTTT. Translation: CASSQTRLRGRSEAFF.

The chain uses TRBV7-2 and TRBJ2-1, with D perhaps TRBD2 (6 bases). This CDR3 spans 13 amino acids. V lost 4 bases to trimming and J lost 9 bases, with 13 bases between them. Germline V lookup: CDR1 SGHTA, CDR2 FQGNSA. CDR3 bases: TGTGCCAGCAGCTACCGACTAGATGGTGAGCAGTTCTTC. Residues: CASSYRLDGEQFF.

The genes are TRBV4-2 and TRBJ2-1; maybe TRBD2 (5 bases). CDR1 and CDR2 (germline): LGHNA, YNFKEQ. V shed 0 bases and J shed 0 bases, with 6 bases lying between them. The length of the CDR3 is 15 residues. CDR3 residues: CASSQDRGSYNEQFF. DNA for the CDR3: TGTGCCAGCAGCCAAGACCGGGGCTCCTACAATGAGCAGTTCTTC.

The V and J genes are TRBV6-5 and TRBJ2-5; D not resolved. Germline CDR1 reads MNHEY; CDR2 reads SVGAGI. This CDR3 region has 11 residues. Trimming removed 4 bases at V and 4 bases at J, with 4 bases between. The CDR3 here is CASSSSETQYF. In DNA, the CDR3 is TGTGCCAGCAGTTCGTCAGAGACCCAGTACTTC.

In the case of this clone: Other DNA sequences in the sample encode the same CDR3. This chain links TRBV30 with TRBJ1-5; no firm D call. CDR3 length equals 13 residues. Germline loops: CDR1 GTSNPN, CDR2 SVGIG (reference sequence). V was cut by 3 bases and J by 4 bases, with 10 bases left in between. The CDR3 nucleotides read TGTGCCTGGAGAGGAGGAGGTAATCAGCCCCAGCATTTT. The encoded protein is CAWRGGGNQPQHF.

This clone was seen a handful of times. The rearrangement joins TRBV9 to TRBJ1-1; D uncertain. V was clipped by 0 bases and J by 3 bases, with 6 bases between them. The CDR3 spans 13 residues. Germline V gives CDR1 SGDLS, CDR2 YYNGEE. CDR3 in DNA: TGTGCCAGCAGCGTAGCGCTAGACACTGAAGCTTTCTTT. Its protein is CASSVALDTEAFF.

CDR3 residues: CASSLDSQGLTQYF. DNA of the CDR3: TGCGCCAGCAGCCTAGACTCGCAGGGGCTTACGCAGTATTTT. The chain joins TRBV5-1 to TRBJ2-3, with D possibly TRBD1 on 6 matching bases. Germline CDR1 and CDR2: SGHRS and YFSETQ. Trimming stripped 4 bases from V and 8 bases from J, with 17 bases between. The CDR3 is 14 residues long.

The genes are TRBV4-3 and TRBJ2-2, with 8 bases matching TRBD1. The germline V gene has CDR1 LGHNA and CDR2 YSLEER. Trimming removed 0 bases from V and 6 bases from J; junction bases left unmatched: 3. CDR3 length equals 15 residues. This CDR3 is CASSQETGASGELFF. Here the CDR3 DNA reads TGCGCCAGCAGCCAAGAGACAGGGGCCTCCGGGGAGCTGTTTTTT.

This clone has only a few counts. The J gene is TRBJ2-7, the V gene TRBV29-1, with 7 bases lining up with TRBD1. The V gene end was trimmed by 4 bases and the J gene end by 4 bases; junction bases not matched to a gene: 10. The CDR3 contains 14 residues. Germline assignment: CDR1 SQVTM and CDR2 ANQGSEA. The CDR3 here is CSVGFGNRGYEQYF. The CDR3 bases are TGCAGCGTTGGTTTTGGTAACAGGGGTTACGAGCAGTACTTC.

This clone was counted a few times. This chain's CDR3 is CASSFDRAGYTF. CDR3 coding DNA: TGTGCCAGCAGCTTTGACAGGGCTGGCTACACCTTC. This chain connects TRBV5-4 to TRBJ1-2; 7 bases align to TRBD1. The CDR3 is 12 amino acids. Trimming at V came to 2 bases and at J to 7 bases, leaving 2 bases not matched to a gene. The germline V gene has CDR1 SGHNT and CDR2 YYREEE (reference sequence). The complete variable domain, with remaining parts taken from reference TRBV5-4 and TRBJ1-2, reads ETGVTQSPTHLIKTRGQQVTLRCSSQSGHNTVSWYQQALGQGPQFIFQYYREEENGRGNFPPRFSGLQFPNYSSELNVNALELDDSALYLCASSFDRAGYTFGSGTRLTVV.